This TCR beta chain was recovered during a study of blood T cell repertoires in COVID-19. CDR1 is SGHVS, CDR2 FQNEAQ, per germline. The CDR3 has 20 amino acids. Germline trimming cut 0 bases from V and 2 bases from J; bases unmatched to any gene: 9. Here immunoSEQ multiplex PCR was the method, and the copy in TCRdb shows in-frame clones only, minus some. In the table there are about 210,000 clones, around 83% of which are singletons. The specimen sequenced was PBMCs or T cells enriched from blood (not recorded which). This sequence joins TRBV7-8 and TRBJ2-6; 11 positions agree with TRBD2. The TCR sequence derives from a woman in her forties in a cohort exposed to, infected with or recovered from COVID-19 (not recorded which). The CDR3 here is CASSLAWLAGGRTGANVLTF. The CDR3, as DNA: TGTGCCAGCAGCTTAGCGTGGCTAGCGGGGGGACGTACTGGGGCCAACGTCCTGACTTTC.